What follows are 5 T cell receptor beta chains derived from one specimen sequenced in a study of CD8+CD57+ T cells in acquired aplastic anemia. The TCR beta profiling, which covered VDJ combination and CDR3 sequence, was carried out using genomic DNA as the template. TCRdb fed the reads into MiXCR, producing one record per CDR3 protein. The data contain under 150,000 distinct CDR3 sequences, about two fifths of them seen just once; the ten biggest clones take up more than 2.5%. CD8+CD57+ cell expansion had been shown by flow cytometry in patients chosen for sequencing. The sample was sorted CD4+, CD8+, or CD8+CD57+ T cells (not recorded which) from PBMCs. All receptors derive from a human donor with aplastic anemia.

There are a few counts of this clonotype. This may be a read error: a much more frequent sequence differs by one nucleotide. The V gene is TRBV11-2, the J gene TRBJ2-3, with a tentative D call TRBD2 (6 bases). This CDR3 spans 15 amino acids. The germline CDR1 and CDR2 sequences are SGHAT and FQNNGV. The CDR3 nucleotides are TGTGCCAGCAGCCCTACCATCCGGGACTCTTCGAATCAGTGTTTT. It is translated as CASSPTIRDSSNQCF.

The chain uses TRBV15 and TRBJ2-7, with 7 bases fitting TRBD1. From germline, CDR1 is LNHNV and CDR2 YYDKDF (reference sequence). This CDR3 region has 12 residues. The J segment lost 5 bases and the V segment lost 6 bases, leaving 4 bases of the junction unmatched. DNA for the CDR3: TGTGCCACCAGTAAGGGGGCTAACGAGCAGTACTTC. It specifies CATSKGANEQYF.

This rearrangement joins TRBV13 to TRBJ2-7; TRBD1 aligns across 7 bases. J was trimmed by 3 bases and V by 5 bases; bases with no gene match: 7. Looked up from germline, CDR1 is PRHDT and CDR2 is FYEKMQ (reference sequence). This CDR3 is built from 14 residues. The CDR3 DNA sequence: TGTGCCAGCAGCGCCCGACAGGGTTTCTACGAGCAGTACTTC. Amino acid sequence: CASSARQGFYEQYF.

The table lists this clonotype with many counts. The J gene is TRBJ2-5, the V gene TRBV12-3 or TRBV12-4, with D hard to call. Trimming removed 3 bases from V and 3 bases from J, with 11 bases in between. This CDR3 region has 14 residues. The CDR3 coding sequence is TGTGCCAGCAGTTTTAGGAGCAGGAAAGAGACCCAGTACTTC. This encodes CASSFRSRKETQYF.

A remark on this clonotype: A much larger clonotype is one base distant, so this may be a read error. The genes are TRBV5-4 and TRBJ2-7; D unclear. The closer fit of TRBJ2-1 to the DNA end suggests the J call may be wrong. The V gene's germline CDR1 is SGHNT and CDR2 YYREEE (reference sequence). The CDR3 has 13 amino acids. This CDR3 is CASSFDSYYEQFF. The CDR3 DNA reads as TGTGCCAGCAGCTTTGACTCCTACTACGAGCAGTTCTTC.